Presented here are 32 T cell receptor beta chains from one specimen sequenced in a study of persistence of HIV-infected CD4 T cells. Cells were stimulated with CMV-infected fibroblast lysates at about 10 ug/mL. CD40L-negative CD69-negative CD45RO-high memory CD4+ T cells were sorted as populations depleted of antigen-responding cells. No cognate antigen is known for these TCRs. This was the immunoSEQ version 4 assay in survey mode. Repertoires were generated with immunoSEQ multiplex PCR, while TCRdb's copy carries only in-frame clones and drops some. The profile shows tens of thousands of clones, 82% of them singletons. The material sequenced was CD4+ T cells sorted from PBMCs after roughly 19-hour stimulation, taken from a patient who received antiretroviral therapy. The receptor source for this set is an adult woman with HIV who was CMV-seropositive.

The table lists this clone with a few counts. The chain uses TRBV9 and TRBJ1-5; 7 bases match TRBD1. V trimming: 3 bases; J trimming: 0 bases; junction bases outside the gene matches: 6. The CDR3 covers 16 residues. Germline lookup yields CDR1 SGDLS and CDR2 YYNGEE. CDR3 region: CASSGGQSSSNQPQHF. CDR3 nucleotide sequence: TGTGCCAGCAGCGGGGGACAGTCGAGTAGCAATCAGCCCCAGCATTTT.

CDR3 region: CASSLSPSMNTQYF. The CDR3, as DNA: TGTGCCAGCAGTTTATCCCCTAGCATGAATACGCAGTATTTT. V gene TRBV28 combines with J gene TRBJ2-3; tentatively, D is TRBD2 (5 bases). The germline V and J ends were trimmed by 1 base and 7 bases, with 12 bases remaining between them. Germline values: CDR1 MDHEN, CDR2 SYDVKM. CDR3 length: 14 amino acids.

The chain recombines TRBV7-9 with TRBJ1-1; the D is unclear. The CDR3 loop spans 12 amino acids. The germline V gene encodes CDR1 SEHNR and CDR2 FQNEAQ (reference sequence). Deletions cut 5 bases from V and 4 bases from J, with 8 bases between. The CDR3 loop is CASSRDGTEAFF. For the CDR3, the DNA is TGTGCCAGCAGCCGTGACGGCACTGAAGCTTTCTTT.

This clone has more than one count but fewer than ten. J is TRBJ1-2 and V is TRBV5-6; D unclear. The ends were cut back, 0 bases at V and 4 bases at J, with 7 bases in the middle. The CDR3 has 13 amino acids. In germline, CDR1 is SGHDT, CDR2 YYEEEE. The chain's CDR3 is CASSLDTAYGYTF. In DNA form, the CDR3 reads TGTGCCAGCAGCTTGGATACGGCCTATGGCTACACCTTC.

V and J are TRBV18 and TRBJ2-3; D may be TRBD1 (5 bases). The length of the CDR3 is 12 residues. CDR1 is KGHSH and CDR2 is LQKENI in the germline V gene. V was clipped by 5 bases and J by 9 bases, with 12 bases between them. The CDR3 here is CASSSAGSTQYF. CDR3 DNA sequence: TGTGCCAGCTCATCGGCAGGGTCGACGCAGTATTTT. The variable domain in full, completed from reference TRBV18 and TRBJ2-3, reads NAGVMQNPRHLVRRRGQEARLRCSPMKGHSHVYWYRQLPEEGLKFMVYLQKENIIDESGMPKERFSAEFPKEGPSILRIQQVVRGDSAAYFCASSSAGSTQYFGPGTRLTVL.

V usage is TRBV6-5 and J usage is TRBJ1-1; D is unresolved. This CDR3 has 13 amino acids. The germline V gene has CDR1 MNHEY and CDR2 SVGAGI. The V and J ends lost 8 bases and 0 bases respectively, with 10 bases between them. In DNA, the CDR3 is TGTGCCAGCGACCCCTCTTTGAACACTGAAGCTTTCTTT. It codes for CASDPSLNTEAFF.

The V call is TRBV7-6, the J call TRBJ2-7; D is tentatively TRBD1 or TRBD2 (6 bases each). Trimming took 1 base from V and 2 from J, leaving 18 bases between them. Germline V gene sequence: CDR1 SGHVS, CDR2 FNYEAQ. The CDR3 totals 17 residues. The CDR3 sequence is CASSLVSGGRVPYEQYF. The CDR3 DNA reads as TGTGCCAGCAGCTTAGTCTCCGGGGGCAGAGTACCCTACGAGCAGTACTTC.

The rearrangement uses TRBV7-9 and TRBJ2-3; tentatively, D is TRBD1 (5 bases). This CDR3 is built from 16 residues. Looked up from germline, CDR1 is SEHNR and CDR2 is FQNEAQ (reference sequence). The V end was cut by 5 bases, the J end by 0 bases, with 15 bases between. Written as DNA, the CDR3 is TGTGCCAGCAGCCCAGGGCCGGCTTTGAGCACAGATACGCAGTATTTT. It translates to CASSPGPALSTDTQYF.

The chain is built from TRBV9 and TRBJ2-7; 7 bases are a match to TRBD1. The trim removed 4 bases at V and 7 bases at J, leaving 14 bases unmatched. This CDR3 comprises 15 residues. Germline V CDR1 and CDR2: SGDLS, YYNGEE. DNA for the CDR3: TGTGCCAGCAGCCTCCGGACAGGCGTTGAGGGAGAGCAGTACTTC. It codes for CASSLRTGVEGEQYF.

This rearrangement joins TRBV18 to TRBJ2-7; 10 bases are shared with TRBD2. The CDR3 extends over 16 amino acids. Unmatched junction bases numbered 6, after V lost 0 bases and J lost 4 bases. CDR1 is KGHSH and CDR2 is LQKENI in the germline V gene. CDR3 nucleotide sequence: TGTGCCAGCTCACCACCGTCTAGCGGGAGAGGGTACGAGCAGTACTTC. Amino acid sequence: CASSPPSSGRGYEQYF.

J is TRBJ1-5 and V is TRBV20-1, with D uncertain. V was cut by 3 bases and J by 0 bases, with 3 bases left in between. The germline V gene encodes CDR1 DFQATT and CDR2 SNEGSKA (reference sequence). The CDR3 totals 12 residues. CDR3 sequence reads: CSASLSNQPQHF. CDR3 DNA: TGCAGTGCTAGTCTTAGCAATCAGCCCCAGCATTTT.

The rearrangement uses TRBV7-2 and TRBJ2-3, with D possibly being TRBD2 (6 bases). The CDR3 spans 15 residues. Trimming took off 2 bases at V and 5 bases at J, with 14 bases between the two ends. Germline lookup yields CDR1 SGHTA and CDR2 FQGNSA. The DNA for the CDR3 is TGTGCCAGCAGCTTACGGGACTTTAGAGGAGATACGCAGTATTTT. Protein: CASSLRDFRGDTQYF. The full variable domain, rest sourced from reference TRBV7-2 and TRBJ2-3, is GAGVSQSPSNKVTEKGKDVELRCDPISGHTALYWYRQSLGQGLEFLIYFQGNSAPDKSGLPSDRFSAERTGGSVSTLTIQRTQQEDSAVYLCASSLRDFRGDTQYFGPGTRLTVL.

The chain recombines TRBV10-3 with TRBJ2-3, with D hard to call. Trimming stripped 0 bases from V and 3 bases from J, with 1 base between. CDR1 ENHRY and CDR2 SYGVKD come from the germline V gene. The CDR3 has 12 amino acids. The chain's CDR3 is CAISESTDTQYF. CDR3 nucleotides: TGTGCCATCAGTGAGTCGACAGATACGCAGTATTTT.

V gene TRBV7-3 combines with J gene TRBJ1-1; D remains ambiguous. Germline CDR1 reads SGHTA; CDR2 reads FQGTGA. V was cut by 0 bases and J by 8 bases, with 13 bases left in between. The CDR3 has 14 residues. The CDR3 coding sequence is TGTGCCAGCAGCTTAACGGCCCGGGTTGAAGAAGCTTTCTTT. Its translation is CASSLTARVEEAFF.

This clone was observed a handful of times. V gene TRBV4-3 combines with J gene TRBJ1-3; 7 positions match TRBD1. Looked up from germline, CDR1 is LGHNA and CDR2 is YSLEER. The junction had 2 bases not matched to a gene; V was cut back by 4 bases and J by 2 bases. The CDR3 contains 14 residues. The DNA for the CDR3 is TGCGCCAGCAGCCTGACAGGGACTGGAAACACCATATATTTT. Translation: CASSLTGTGNTIYF.

CDR3 amino acids: CASSQRGDSYEQYF. Here the CDR3 DNA reads TGTGCCAGCAGCCAACGAGGAGACTCCTACGAGCAGTACTTC. The chain employs TRBV3-1 (or the pseudogene TRBV3-2) and TRBJ2-7; D unresolved. Germline CDR1 LGHDT, CDR2 YNNKEL (reference sequence). The V gene lost 2 bases and the J gene lost 0 bases, with 8 bases spanning the gap. This CDR3 contains 14 residues.

The rearrangement uses TRBV27 and TRBJ1-1; 11 nucleotides agree with TRBD1. Trimming cost V 5 bases and J 3 bases; bases outside gene matches: 8. There are 16 residues in the CDR3. Germline assignment: CDR1 MNHEY and CDR2 SMNVEV (reference sequence). CDR3 in amino acids: CASSPMDRGLYTEAFF. The CDR3 DNA is TGTGCCAGCAGTCCGATGGACAGGGGGCTATACACTGAAGCTTTCTTT.

J is TRBJ2-2 and V is TRBV4-2; 8 positions agree with TRBD2. Germline CDR1 LGHNA, CDR2 YNFKEQ. Trimming cost V 0 bases and J 7 bases; bases outside gene matches: 10. The CDR3 is 17 amino acids. The CDR3 is CASSQDAGRAEGGELFF. Written as DNA, the CDR3 is TGTGCCAGCAGCCAAGATGCCGGGAGGGCCGAGGGCGGGGAGCTGTTTTTT.

The chain combines TRBV6-5 with TRBJ1-5, with 9 nucleotides matching TRBD1. Germline CDR1 reads MNHEY; CDR2 reads SVGAGI. The V segment lost 6 bases and the J segment 6 bases; nucleotides outside the gene matches: 6. The CDR3 totals 14 residues. The CDR3 region is CASRWTGDIQPQHF. The CDR3 DNA is TGTGCCAGCAGGTGGACAGGGGATATTCAGCCCCAGCATTTT.

The chain combines TRBV5-6 with TRBJ1-2; no definite D call. Germline assignment: CDR1 SGHDT and CDR2 YYEEEE. The length of the CDR3 is 15 residues. The V end lost 0 bases, the J end lost 4 bases, and 13 bases lay between the germline ends. Here the CDR3 reads CASSLGRVRFYGYTF. Here the CDR3 DNA reads TGTGCCAGCAGCTTGGGAAGGGTCCGTTTCTATGGCTACACCTTC.

Details on this clone: At one end the junction does not follow the germline gene, possibly because of a read error. This chain connects TRBV7-2 to TRBJ1-2, with 10 bases identical to TRBD1. Germline assignment: CDR1 SGHTA and CDR2 FQGNSA. This CDR3 region has 16 residues. CDR3 residues: CASTLGWGQGRYGYTF. The CDR3 nucleotides are TGTGCCAGCACCTTAGGATGGGGACAGGGGAGGTATGGCTACACCTTC.

This CDR3 is CASSVVDREYGYTF. CDR3 sequence (DNA): TGTGCCAGCAGCGTCGTGGACAGGGAGTATGGCTACACCTTC. This chain joins TRBV9 and TRBJ1-2; 8 bases align to TRBD1. This CDR3 is built from 14 residues. The germline CDR1 and CDR2 sequences are SGDLS and YYNGEE. Losses at the gene ends were 2 bases for V and 5 bases for J; bases not matched to a gene: 5.

The chain uses TRBV10-1 and TRBJ2-1; 9 positions agree with TRBD1. The V gene's germline CDR1 is WNHNN and CDR2 SYGVQD (reference sequence). This CDR3 comprises 13 residues. Germline trimming cut 1 base from V and 9 bases from J; bases unmatched to any gene: 1. The DNA for the CDR3 is TGCGCCAGCAGTGAGTGGACAGGGGTTGAGCAGTTCTTC. Translated, it gives CASSEWTGVEQFF.

In DNA, the CDR3 is TGCGCCAGCAGCCAAGTACTGGGTATGAACACTGAAGCTTTCTTT. This encodes CASSQVLGMNTEAFF. The chain combines TRBV4-3 with TRBJ1-1; D ambiguous. In germline, CDR1 is LGHNA, CDR2 YSLEER. CDR3 length equals 15 residues. V gave up 1 base and J gave up 0 bases, with 9 bases separating them.

The rearrangement uses TRBV6-1 and TRBJ1-1; D is ambiguous. The CDR3 loop spans 17 amino acids. The germline CDR1 and CDR2 sequences are MNHNS and SASEGT. V lost 0 bases to trimming and J lost 2 bases, with 16 bases between them. DNA of the CDR3: TGTGCCAGCAGTGAAGCAGTTATGAGAAGCAGAAACACTGAAGCTTTCTTT. It is translated as CASSEAVMRSRNTEAFF.

This rearrangement joins TRBV10-3 to TRBJ2-5; D ambiguous. V lost 3 bases to trimming and J lost 5 bases, with 10 bases between them. The CDR3 totals 13 residues. Germline V CDR1 and CDR2: ENHRY, SYGVKD. The CDR3 region is CAISDGPGETQYF. The CDR3 DNA follows: TGTGCCATCAGTGATGGGCCGGGCGAGACCCAGTACTTC.

The rearrangement uses TRBV7-6 and TRBJ1-6; 7 positions agree with TRBD1. Germline trimming cut 5 bases from V and 4 bases from J; bases unmatched to any gene: 2. The germline gives CDR1 SGHVS, CDR2 FNYEAQ. The CDR3 runs 14 residues. The CDR3 coding sequence is TGTGCCAGCAGCCCGGGACAGTATAATTCACCCCTCCACTTT. Residues: CASSPGQYNSPLHF.

V gene TRBV5-4 combines with J gene TRBJ2-1; 7 bases are shared with TRBD1. Germline loops: CDR1 SGHNT, CDR2 YYREEE (reference sequence). The CDR3 totals 16 residues. Trimming took 5 bases from V and 7 from J; bases not matched to a gene: 15. The CDR3 nucleotides are TGTGCCAGCAGACAAGACAGGGTGGGCGCTCAGAATGAGCAGTTCTTC. Translating gives CASRQDRVGAQNEQFF.

This clone has just one count. The chain employs TRBV4-2 and TRBJ2-3; the D gene is possibly TRBD2 (7 bases). Germline-derived CDR1 and CDR2 are LGHNA and YNFKEQ. This CDR3 is 17 amino acids long. The ends were cut back, 1 base at V and 1 base at J, with 15 bases in the middle. Here the CDR3 reads CASSQVQRGGRTDTQYF. CDR3 coding DNA: TGTGCCAGCAGCCAAGTGCAGAGGGGGGGCCGCACAGATACGCAGTATTTT.

V is TRBV7-6 and J is TRBJ1-6; D possibly corresponds to TRBD1 (6 bases). V was pared by 3 bases and J by 5 bases, with 8 bases between. CDR1 is SGHVS and CDR2 is FNYEAQ in the germline V gene. The length of the CDR3 is 14 residues. The CDR3, as DNA: TGTGCCAGCAGCTTCGGGGGCGATAATTCACCCCTCCACTTT. Translation gives CASSFGGDNSPLHF.

The J gene is TRBJ2-6, the V gene TRBV27; 7 bases match TRBD2. With 3 bases clipped from V and 2 bases from J, the junction kept 7 bases outside the gene matches. Germline lookup yields CDR1 MNHEY and CDR2 SMNVEV (reference sequence). CDR3 length equals 17 residues. CDR3 loop: CASSFNSRGAGANVLTF. In DNA form, the CDR3 reads TGTGCCAGCAGTTTTAATTCCCGGGGGGCTGGGGCCAACGTCCTGACTTTC.

The chain employs TRBV3-1 (or the pseudogene TRBV3-2) and TRBJ1-2, with D perhaps TRBD1 (5 bases). This CDR3 has 16 amino acids. The ends were cut back, 0 bases at V and 4 bases at J, with 15 bases in the middle. Germline CDR1 and CDR2: LGHDT and YNNKEL (reference sequence). In DNA, the CDR3 is TGTGCCAGCAGCCAAGATCGGGGCAGGGTCAGCTATGGCTACACCTTC. Amino acid sequence: CASSQDRGRVSYGYTF.